The rows below give T cell receptor beta chains drawn from one sample of a study of vaccination and CD4 T cells after COVID-19. TCRdb redid the calling of the PCR reads with MiXCR, one entry per CDR3 protein. The sample lists over 6,000 distinct CDR3 sequences; more than 30% were seen once. Antigens of these TCRs are unknown. Sequencing input: CD4+ T cells from blood, cultured in vitro. These receptors were collected from a human donor in good health. CDR3s leave out the opening cysteine and the closing phenylalanine or tryptophan. D genes are given only for firm matches. Clone size is shown for a subset of rows, as once, few, many or a class of expanded clone.

>TRBJ2-5|TRBV20-1|-|-
SPRRGGAKETQY
>TRBJ1-5|TRBV6-1|-|-
ASIQRRGGGQPQH
>TRBJ1-1|TRBV20-1|-|-
SARVQGGSTEAF
>TRBJ2-1|TRBV7-2|-|-
ASSLDRAVYNEQF
>TRBJ2-7|TRBV11-2|-|TRBD1
ASSLGPGQGAGYEQY
>TRBJ1-1|TRBV7-3|few|-
ASSLTPRGATEAF
>TRBJ1-1|TRBV7-2|few|-
ASSFGGRKTEAF
>TRBJ1-2|TRBV5-5|few|TRBD1
ASSLGDRVANYGYT
>TRBJ1-5|TRBV4-3|-|-
ANPARIHQQPQH
>TRBJ2-3|TRBV7-2|few|TRBD2
ASSLLAGSRADTQY
>TRBJ2-3|TRBV6-2/TRBV6-3|few|TRBD2
ASSRDYQTQY
>TRBJ2-1|TRBV20-1|once|-
SAGGSRPGHEQF
>TRBJ1-1|TRBV20-1|few|-
SARDLGEVNTEAF